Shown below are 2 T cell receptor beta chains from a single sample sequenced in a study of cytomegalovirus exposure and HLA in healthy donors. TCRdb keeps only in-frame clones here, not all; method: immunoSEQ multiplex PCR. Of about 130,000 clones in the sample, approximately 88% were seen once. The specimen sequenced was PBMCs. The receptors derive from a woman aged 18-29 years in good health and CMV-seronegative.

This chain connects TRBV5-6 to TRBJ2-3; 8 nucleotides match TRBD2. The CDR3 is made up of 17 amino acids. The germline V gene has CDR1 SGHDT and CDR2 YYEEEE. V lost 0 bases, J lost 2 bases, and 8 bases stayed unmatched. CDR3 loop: CASSLVRGSGNTDTQYF. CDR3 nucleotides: TGTGCCAGCAGCTTGGTCAGGGGTAGCGGGAACACAGATACGCAGTATTTT.

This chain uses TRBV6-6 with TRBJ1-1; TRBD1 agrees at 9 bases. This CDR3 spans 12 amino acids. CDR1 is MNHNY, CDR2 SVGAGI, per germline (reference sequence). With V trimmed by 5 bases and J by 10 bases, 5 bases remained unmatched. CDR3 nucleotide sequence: TGTGCCAGCAGTGATCCGGGACAGGGAGCTTTCTTT. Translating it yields CASSDPGQGAFF.